These 6 T cell receptor beta chains were sequenced from one sample in a study of T-cell reconstitution after alpha-beta-depleted transplantation in children. Unique molecular identifiers featured in how the TCRbeta library was prepared. TCRdb fed the PCR reads into MiXCR, producing one record per CDR3 protein. The data hold hundreds of thousands of distinct CDR3 sequences, with around 15% observed a single time. Material: PBMCs, mostly from graft donor cells, obtained 360 days after TCRalphabeta/CD19-depleted stem cell transplant. The origin of the receptors is a male patient under 18 who had a stem cell transplant for acute lymphoblastic leukemia, so the T cells may come from the graft donor.

The chain couples TRBV20-1 to TRBJ2-7, with 7 bases lining up with TRBD1. The J segment lost 4 bases and the V segment lost 3 bases, leaving 9 bases of the junction unmatched. Germline assignment: CDR1 DFQATT and CDR2 SNEGSKA (reference sequence). The CDR3 has 14 amino acids. The CDR3: CSARGGTVRYEQYF. DNA of the CDR3: TGCAGTGCTAGGGGTGGGACAGTTCGTTACGAGCAGTACTTC.

The chain employs TRBV29-1 and TRBJ2-7; D is unclear. This CDR3 region has 13 residues. Germline assignment: CDR1 SQVTM and CDR2 ANQGSEA. Deletions cut 4 bases from V and 3 bases from J, with 13 bases between. The CDR3 DNA reads TGCAGCGTTGTGCCTCGGAGTGGCTACGAGCAGTACTTC. This gives the protein CSVVPRSGYEQYF.

V usage is TRBV7-2 and J usage is TRBJ2-7; 8 nucleotides align to TRBD2. The germline CDR1 and CDR2 sequences are SGHTA and FQGNSA. The CDR3 is made up of 14 amino acids. V was pared by 5 bases and J by 2 bases, with 5 bases of the junction left unmatched. In DNA form, the CDR3 reads TGTGCCAGCAGCAAGACTAGCGACGCCTACGAGCAGTACTTC. Its translation: CASSKTSDAYEQYF.

This clonotype appeared many times. The chain recombines TRBV5-1 with TRBJ2-5; 7 bases match TRBD1. The CDR3 covers 16 residues. V lost 0 bases, J lost 2 bases, and 7 bases stayed unmatched. CDR1 and CDR2 from the germline V gene are SGHRS and YFSETQ. CDR3 sequence: CASSLAWTGTQETQYF. The DNA of the CDR3 is TGCGCCAGCAGCTTGGCCTGGACAGGCACTCAAGAGACCCAGTACTTC.

The chain uses TRBV6-2 or TRBV6-3 and TRBJ1-5; D ambiguous. Trimming stripped 4 bases from V and 2 bases from J, with 9 bases between. Per germline, CDR1 MNHEY and CDR2 SVGEGT. This CDR3 spans 14 amino acids. CDR3 loop: CASSFGVGNQPQHF. The CDR3 DNA is TGTGCCAGCAGTTTTGGGGTGGGCAATCAGCCCCAGCATTTT.

The chain recombines TRBV24-1 with TRBJ2-3; TRBD2 is a possible D gene (6 bases). The germline V gene has CDR1 KGHDR and CDR2 SFDVKD. V was clipped by 9 bases and J by 5 bases, with 20 bases between them. The CDR3 length is 15 residues. The CDR3 spells CATGISGGLGDTQYF. The CDR3 nucleotides are TGTGCCACCGGAATCTCTGGGGGACTGGGAGATACGCAGTATTTT.